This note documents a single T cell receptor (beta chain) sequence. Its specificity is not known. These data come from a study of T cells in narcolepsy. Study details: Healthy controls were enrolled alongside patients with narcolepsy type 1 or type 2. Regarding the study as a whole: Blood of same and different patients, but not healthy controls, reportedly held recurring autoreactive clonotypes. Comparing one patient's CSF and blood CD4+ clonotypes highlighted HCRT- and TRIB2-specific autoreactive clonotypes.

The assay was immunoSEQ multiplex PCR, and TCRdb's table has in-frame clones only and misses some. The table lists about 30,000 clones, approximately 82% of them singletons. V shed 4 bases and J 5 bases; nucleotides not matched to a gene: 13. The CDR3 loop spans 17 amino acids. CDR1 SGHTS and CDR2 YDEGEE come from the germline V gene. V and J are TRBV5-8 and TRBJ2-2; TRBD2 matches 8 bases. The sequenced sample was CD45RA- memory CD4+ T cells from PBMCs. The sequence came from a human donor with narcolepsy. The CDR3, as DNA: TGTGCCAGCAGCCCACGGGGGGGGGCTAAGCGGACCGGGGAGCTGTTTTTT. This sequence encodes CASSPRGGAKRTGELFF.